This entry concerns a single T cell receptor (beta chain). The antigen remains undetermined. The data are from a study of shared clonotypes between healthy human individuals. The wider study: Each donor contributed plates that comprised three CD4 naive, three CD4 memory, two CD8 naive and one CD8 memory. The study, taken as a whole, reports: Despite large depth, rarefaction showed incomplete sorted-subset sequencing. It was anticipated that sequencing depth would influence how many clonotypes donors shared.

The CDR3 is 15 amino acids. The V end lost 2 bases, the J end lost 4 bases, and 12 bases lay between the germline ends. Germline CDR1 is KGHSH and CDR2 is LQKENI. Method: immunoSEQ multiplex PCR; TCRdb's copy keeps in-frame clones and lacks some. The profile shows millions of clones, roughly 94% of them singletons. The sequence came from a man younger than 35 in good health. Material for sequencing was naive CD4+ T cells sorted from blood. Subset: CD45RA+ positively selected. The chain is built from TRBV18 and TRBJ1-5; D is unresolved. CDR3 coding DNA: TGTGCCAGCTCACCAGTCGGAGGGATGAATCAGCCCCAGCATTTT. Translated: CASSPVGGMNQPQHF.